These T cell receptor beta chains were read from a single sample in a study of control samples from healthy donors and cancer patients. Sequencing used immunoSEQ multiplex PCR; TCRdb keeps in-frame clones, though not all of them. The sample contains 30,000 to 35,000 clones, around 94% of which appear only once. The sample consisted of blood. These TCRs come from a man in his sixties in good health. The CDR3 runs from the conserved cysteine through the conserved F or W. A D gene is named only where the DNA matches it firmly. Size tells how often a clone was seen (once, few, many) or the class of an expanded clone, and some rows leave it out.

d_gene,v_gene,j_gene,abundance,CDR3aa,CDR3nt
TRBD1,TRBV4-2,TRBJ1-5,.,CASSQDKGQEYQPQHF,TGTGCCAGCAGCCAAGATAAGGGACAGGAATATCAGCCCCAGCATTTT
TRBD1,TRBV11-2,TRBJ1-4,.,CASSLGQGFTNEKLFF,TGTGCCAGCAGCTTGGGACAGGGTTTTACTAATGAAAAACTGTTTTTT
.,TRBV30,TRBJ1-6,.,CAWSGKYNSPLHF,TGTGCCTGGAGTGGGAAGTATAATTCACCCCTCCACTTT
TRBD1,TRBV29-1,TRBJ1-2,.,CGVEGARGYTF,TGCGGCGTTGAGGGGGCTCGGGGCTACACCTTC
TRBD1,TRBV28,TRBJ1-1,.,CASILTGGPTEAFF,TGTGCCAGCATTCTCACAGGGGGCCCCACTGAAGCTTTCTTT
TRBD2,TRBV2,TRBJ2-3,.,CASSYGTSGTDTQYF,TGTGCCAGCAGCTACGGGACTAGCGGTACAGATACGCAGTATTTT
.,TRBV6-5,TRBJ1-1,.,CASMGVYTEAFF,TGTGCCAGCATGGGGGTCTACACTGAAGCTTTCTTT
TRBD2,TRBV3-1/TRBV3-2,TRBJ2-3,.,CASSHPSSGGRADTQYF,TGTGCCAGCAGCCATCCGTCTAGCGGGGGGCGAGCAGATACGCAGTATTTT
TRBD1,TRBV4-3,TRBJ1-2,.,CASSQVGQNYGYTF,TGCGCCAGCAGCCAGGTGGGACAGAACTATGGCTACACCTTC
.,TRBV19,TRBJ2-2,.,CASSSLWGSNTGELFF,TGTGCCAGTAGTAGTCTTTGGGGTTCGAACACCGGGGAGCTGTTTTTT
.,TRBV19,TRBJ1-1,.,CASIARGALSPLMNTEAFF,TGTGCCAGTATTGCCCGTGGGGCCTTATCACCCCTAATGAACACTGAAGCTTTCTTT
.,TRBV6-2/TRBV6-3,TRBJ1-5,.,CASSYPGKFGPSAQHF,TGTGCCAGCAGTTATCCCGGGAAATTCGGACCTTCAGCCCAGCATTTT
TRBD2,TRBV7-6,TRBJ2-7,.,CASSLSSGGAIGSYEQYF,TGTGCCAGCAGCTTAAGTAGCGGGGGGGCCATTGGCTCCTACGAGCAGTACTTC
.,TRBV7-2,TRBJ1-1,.,CASSPDIGTGGSEAFF,TGTGCCAGCAGCCCCGATATTGGTACCGGGGGTTCTGAAGCTTTCTTT
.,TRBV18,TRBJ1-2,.,CASSGTSNYGYTF,TGTGCCAGCTCGGGGACTTCAAACTATGGCTACACCTTC
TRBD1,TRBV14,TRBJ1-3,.,CASGQGAGNTIYF,TGTGCCAGCGGACAGGGGGCTGGAAACACCATATATTTT
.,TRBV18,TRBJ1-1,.,CASSPRLVQQDAEAFF,TGTGCCAGCTCACCACGTCTCGTACAGCAAGACGCTGAAGCTTTCTTT
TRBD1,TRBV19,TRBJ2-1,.,CASRGDRSYNEQFF,TGTGCCAGTAGGGGGGACAGGAGTTACAATGAGCAGTTCTTC
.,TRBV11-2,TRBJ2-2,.,CASSLEAGAWELFF,TGTGCCAGCAGCTTAGAGGCGGGGGCTTGGGAGCTGTTTTTT
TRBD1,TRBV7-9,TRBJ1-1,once,CASSVRDRSTEAFF,TGTGCCAGCAGCGTCCGGGACAGGTCAACCGAAGCTTTCTTT
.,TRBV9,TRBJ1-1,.,CASSPLGLTNAEAFF,TGTGCCAGCAGCCCCCTGGGTCTTACGAACGCTGAAGCTTTCTTT
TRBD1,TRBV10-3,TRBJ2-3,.,CAIGSGGAAADTQYF,TGTGCCATCGGATCAGGGGGCGCTGCGGCAGATACGCAGTATTTT
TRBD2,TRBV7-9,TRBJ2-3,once,CASSLGLAGDPSTDTQYF,TGTGCCAGCAGCTTAGGACTAGCGGGGGACCCTAGCACAGATACGCAGTATTTT
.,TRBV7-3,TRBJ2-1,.,CASSLINRGLSLELVSSYNEQFF,TGTGCCAGCAGCTTAATAAACAGGGGACTGTCGTTGGAGCTCGTCAGCTCCTACAATGAGCAGTTCTTC
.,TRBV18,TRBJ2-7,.,CASSPSGPSYEQYF,TGTGCCAGCTCACCATCGGGCCCCTCCTACGAGCAGTACTTC
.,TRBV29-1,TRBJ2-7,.,CSVKDTFESYEQYF,TGCAGCGTCAAGGACACCTTTGAATCCTACGAGCAGTACTTC
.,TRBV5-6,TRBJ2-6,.,CASSWGVISGANVLTF,TGTGCCAGCAGCTGGGGGGTGATCTCTGGGGCCAACGTCCTGACTTTC
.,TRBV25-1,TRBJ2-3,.,CASSVGAGKTDTQYF,TGTGCCAGCAGTGTAGGGGCAGGGAAGACAGATACGCAGTATTTT
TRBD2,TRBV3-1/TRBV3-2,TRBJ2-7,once,CASSQGVAGGAGYEQYF,TGTGCCAGCAGCCAAGGGGTAGCGGGGGGGGCCGGGTACGAGCAGTACTTC
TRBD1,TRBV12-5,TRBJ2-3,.,CASVPRTGGLDTQYF,TGTGCTAGTGTACCCAGGACAGGGGGCTTAGATACGCAGTATTTT
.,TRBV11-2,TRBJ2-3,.,CASSLVSDTQYF,TGTGCCAGCAGCTTAGTATCAGATACGCAGTATTTT
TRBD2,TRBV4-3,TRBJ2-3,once,CASSRGLAGTDTQYF,TGCGCCAGCAGCCGAGGACTAGCGGGCACAGATACGCAGTATTTT
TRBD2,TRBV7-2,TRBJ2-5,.,CASSLEGRLALQETQYF,TGTGCCAGCAGCTTAGAAGGCCGACTAGCCCTACAAGAGACCCAGTACTTC